This T cell receptor beta chain is from a study of shared clonotypes between healthy human individuals (dated by TCRdb to 2018 to 2020). Regarding the study in general: The cohort included three men and a couple of women between 18 and 49 years of age. To increase sequencing depth and limit assay-specific biases, different laboratories used diverse techniques to prepare libraries and sequence TCR repertoires. To estimate repertoire size and how much clonotype sharing occurs between individuals, the study deeply sequenced the blood TCR repertoires of roughly 5 healthy adults. For each donor, CD4 naive and CD4 memory were each run on three plates, CD8 naive on two plates, and CD8 memory on one plate. Each donor's leukapheresis produced roughly between roughly 0.9 and 8.9 billion PBMCs. Paper-wide results and their limitations: Pairwise subsampling indicated that sequencing depth was expected to affect the degree of clonotype sharing among donors. Sampling was limited to blood, and TCR repertoires in tissue likely differ from TCR repertoires in blood. Naive subsets generally had larger estimated clonotype richness than memory subsets did. The small number of donors limited the genetic and exposure-history diversity represented. When a handful of donors were compared, the shared fraction of clonotypes was 5% to 6.5% for naive CD4, roughly 3.4% for naive CD8, 2.3% for memory CD4, and about 0.36% for memory CD8. Incomplete sequencing was indicated by rarefaction of sorted-subset datasets, despite the large sequencing depth. Compared with non-shared clonotypes, the clonotypes found in all four sorted-subset donors had higher generation probabilities.

As for this clone: The antigen it recognizes is unknown. Base qualities are not at hand, and no much larger clone is one base apart.

The CDR3 contains 16 residues, cysteine and phenylalanine counted. The kept DNA is CDR3 alone, 48 bases in frame from the first base. Reading the germline V gene gives CDR1 MDHEN and CDR2 SYDVKM. The junction shows trimming of 7 bases on V and 3 bases on J, plus 19 bases between the germline ends. Donors were healthy HIV-negative adults with no recently reported acute infections or vaccinations. Every donor was a Caucasian adult residing in Nashville, Tennessee, USA. The CD8 memory samples were a combination of magnetically selected CD45RO+ cells and CCR7-negative CD45RA+ effector memory (TemRA) cells. Blood was obtained by leukapheresis, after which PBMCs were separated by Ficoll-Histopaque density gradient centrifugation and cryopreserved in liquid nitrogen vapor phase. Analytical flow cytometry was used to check the purity and quantity of every magnetically sorted T cell population. From each sorted fraction, genomic DNA was isolated and quantified by UV absorbance on a Nanodrop 2000c.

Using the deep immunoSEQ assay, TCR CDR3 regions were amplified from genomic DNA by multiplex PCR. Genomic DNA extracted from each cell subset was distributed evenly over all wells of several immunoSEQ 96-well plates, and each plate served as one replicate. For sorted subsets, each replicate PCR was loaded with about 0.2 ug genomic DNA, equivalent to 25,000 to 30,000 T cell genomes. The purified libraries were quantified using a Qubit 3.0 fluorometer, sized with a Bioanalyzer 2100, and then quantified again using the KAPA Library Quantification kit. Every immunoSEQ 96-well plate was sequenced on a separate single-read 150-cycle Illumina NextSeq 550 flow cell. Processing in the source paper ran as follows. Because the immunoSEQ output included only junctional sequences and no quality scores, the filtering could not be the same as the filtering used for full-length reads. Sequences were annotated with PyIR, a Python wrapper for IgBLAST v1.9, using IMGT germline references to assign V/J genes and CDR3. Reads were removed for weak V/J assignments (E-value above 1e-6), missing CDR3, stop codons, out-of-frame junctions, or ambiguous translated residues. V3J clonotypes were defined as sequences sharing the same inferred V gene, J gene, and CDR3 amino acid sequence. Percentage overlap between repertoires was calculated by dividing the number of shared unique clonotypes by the size of the smaller repertoire. Repertoire richness was assessed with RTK rarefaction, the Chao1 estimator, and Recon v2.1 estimates of unobserved clonotypes. OLGA was used to compute generation probabilities for all TCRbeta clonotypes that the gDNA method yielded from a few donors. TCRdb holds this immuneACCESS table with in-frame rearrangements only. Some clones are missing; in checked studies, unresolved V genes explain under half, and the rest has no known cause. Clonal size and the V and J genes are those of that table, whereas D and trimming came from the DNA. The table for this sample lists 400,000 or so clones; about 96% of them were counted only once. About 0.32% of the sample belongs to the ten largest clones.

This sequence originates from a man aged 25-45 years in good health. Sequencing was performed on memory CD8+ T cells sorted from blood. This specimen's cell subset or site label, per the study, means: CD45RO+ cells pooled with CCR7-negative TemRA cells. The chain is encoded by TRBV28 joined to TRBJ1-5; the D gene is perhaps TRBD1, from 6 matching bases. CDR3 sequence: CASTPGGQGPNQPQHF. The sequenced DNA is TGTGCCAGCACCCCGGGGGGGCAGGGTCCCAATCAGCCCCAGCATTTT.